This TCR beta chain was identified during a study of identical twins. Study-level findings and limits: Insertions were reduced in abundant cord blood beta clonotypes but not in memory repertoires.

Template switching (which added a universal primer site) was used, and cDNA carried unique molecular identifiers. TCRdb independently ran MiXCR on the 5' RACE reads; one entry per CDR3 protein. The data show 1,800,000 or so distinct CDR3 sequences, roughly a third seen once. Per germline, CDR1 SGDLS and CDR2 YYNGEE. V was pared by 0 bases and J by 11 bases, with 14 bases of the junction left unmatched. The length of the CDR3 is 16 residues. As concerns this clonotype: No antigen is known for it.

Only healthy Caucasians were included as donors. This chain uses TRBV9 with TRBJ2-5; 9 nucleotides align to TRBD1. Sequences were obtained from cord blood. This TCR came from a newborn girl in good health. This CDR3 reads CASSVGGQGGFNEQYF. DNA for the CDR3: TGTGCCAGCAGCGTAGGGGGACAGGGAGGCTTCAATGAGCAGTACTTC.